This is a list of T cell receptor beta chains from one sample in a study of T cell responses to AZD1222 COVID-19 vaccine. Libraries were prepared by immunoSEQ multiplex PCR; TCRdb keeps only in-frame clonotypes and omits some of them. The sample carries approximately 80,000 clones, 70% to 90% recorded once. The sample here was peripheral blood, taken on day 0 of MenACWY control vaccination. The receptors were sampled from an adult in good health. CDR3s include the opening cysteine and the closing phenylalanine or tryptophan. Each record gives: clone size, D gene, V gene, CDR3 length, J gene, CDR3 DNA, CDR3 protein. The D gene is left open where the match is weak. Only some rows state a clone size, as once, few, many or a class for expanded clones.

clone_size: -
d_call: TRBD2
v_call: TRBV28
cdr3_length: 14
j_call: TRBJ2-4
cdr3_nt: TGTGCCAGCCTAAACGGGGGGGCCAAAAACATTCAGTACTTC
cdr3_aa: CASLNGGAKNIQYF

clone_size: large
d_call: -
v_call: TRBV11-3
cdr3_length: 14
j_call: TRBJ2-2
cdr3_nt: TGTGCCAGCAGCTCCAGGGGAGGGACCGGGGAGCTGTTTTTT
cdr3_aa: CASSSRGGTGELFF

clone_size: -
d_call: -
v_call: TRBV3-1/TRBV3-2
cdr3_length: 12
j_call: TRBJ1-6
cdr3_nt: TGTGCCAGCAGCCCCAAGAATTCACCCCTCCACTTT
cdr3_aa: CASSPKNSPLHF

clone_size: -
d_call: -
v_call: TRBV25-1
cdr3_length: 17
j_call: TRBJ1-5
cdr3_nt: TGTGCCAGCAGTGACCTAACCGGGACCCAAAGGGGTCAGCCCCAGCATTTT
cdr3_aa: CASSDLTGTQRGQPQHF

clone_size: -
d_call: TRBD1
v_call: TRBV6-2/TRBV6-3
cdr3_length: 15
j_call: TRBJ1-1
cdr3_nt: TGTGCCAGCAGTGCGCAATTCAGGGGGTGGACTGAAGCTTTCTTT
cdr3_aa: CASSAQFRGWTEAFF

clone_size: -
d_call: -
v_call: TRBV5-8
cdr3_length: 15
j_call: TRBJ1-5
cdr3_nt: TGTGCCAGCAGCTTGCGGCAGGGAGGGAGTCAGCCCCAGCATTTT
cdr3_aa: CASSLRQGGSQPQHF

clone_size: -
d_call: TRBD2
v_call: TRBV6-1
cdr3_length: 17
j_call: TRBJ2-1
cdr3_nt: TGTGCCAGCAGTGCCCCAGGGGCTAGCGGGTGGAACAATGAGCAGTTCTTC
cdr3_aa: CASSAPGASGWNNEQFF

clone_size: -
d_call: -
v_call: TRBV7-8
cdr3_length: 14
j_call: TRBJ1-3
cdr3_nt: TGTGCCAGCATCCCCACTAAGATGGGAAACACCATATATTTT
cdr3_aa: CASIPTKMGNTIYF

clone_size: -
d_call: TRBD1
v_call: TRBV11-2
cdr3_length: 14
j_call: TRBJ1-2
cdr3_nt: TGTGCCAGCAGCCACGACAGGGGGGACTATGGCTACACCTTC
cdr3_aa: CASSHDRGDYGYTF

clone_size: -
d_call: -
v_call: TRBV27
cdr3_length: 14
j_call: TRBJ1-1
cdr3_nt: TGTGCCAGCAGTTGGGGGGGGAAATCAGCTGAAGCTTTCTTT
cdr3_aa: CASSWGGKSAEAFF

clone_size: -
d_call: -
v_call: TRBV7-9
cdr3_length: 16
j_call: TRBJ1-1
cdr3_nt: TGTGCCAGCAGCGCGAAGGTCGGGGGCACGAACACTGAAGCTTTCTTT
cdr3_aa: CASSAKVGGTNTEAFF

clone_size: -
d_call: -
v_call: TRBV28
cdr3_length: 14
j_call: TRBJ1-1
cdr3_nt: TGTGCCAGCAGGACCCCACAGGGGAACACTGAAGCTTTCTTT
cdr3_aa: CASRTPQGNTEAFF

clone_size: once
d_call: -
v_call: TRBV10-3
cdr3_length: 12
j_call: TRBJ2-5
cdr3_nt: TGTGCCATCAGGCAGGACCAAGAGACCCAGTACTTC
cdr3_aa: CAIRQDQETQYF

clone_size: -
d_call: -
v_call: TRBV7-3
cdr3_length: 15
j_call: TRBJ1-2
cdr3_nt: TGTGCCAGCAGTTTGGACAGCCTAGTTAACTATGGCTACACCTTC
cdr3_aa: CASSLDSLVNYGYTF

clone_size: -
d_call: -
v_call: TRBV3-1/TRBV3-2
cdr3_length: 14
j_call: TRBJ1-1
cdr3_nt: TGTGCCAGCAGCCACACAGGGAGGTGGACTGAAGCTTTCTTT
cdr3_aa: CASSHTGRWTEAFF

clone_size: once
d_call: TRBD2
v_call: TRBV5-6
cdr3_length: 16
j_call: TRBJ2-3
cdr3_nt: TGTGCCAGCAGCTGGACTAGCGGGGGCCCCCGGGATACGCAGTATTTT
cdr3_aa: CASSWTSGGPRDTQYF

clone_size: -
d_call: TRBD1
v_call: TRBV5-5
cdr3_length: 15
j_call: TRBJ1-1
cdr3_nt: TGTGCCAGCAGCTTGGAGGACAGGCCTAACACTGAAGCTTTCTTT
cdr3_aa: CASSLEDRPNTEAFF

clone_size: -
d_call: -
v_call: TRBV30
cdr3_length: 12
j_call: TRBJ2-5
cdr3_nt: TGTGCCGGGTACCGGGGTCCAGAGACCCAGTACTTC
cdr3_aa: CAGYRGPETQYF

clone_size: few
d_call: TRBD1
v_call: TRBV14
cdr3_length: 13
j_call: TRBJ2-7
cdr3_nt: TGTGCCAGCAGAGGACAGGGGGCTTACGAGCAGTACTTC
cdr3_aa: CASRGQGAYEQYF

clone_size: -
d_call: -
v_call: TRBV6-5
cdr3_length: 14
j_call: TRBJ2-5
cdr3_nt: TGTGCCAGCAGTCCAGACAGGTTCCAAGAGACCCAGTACTTC
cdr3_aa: CASSPDRFQETQYF

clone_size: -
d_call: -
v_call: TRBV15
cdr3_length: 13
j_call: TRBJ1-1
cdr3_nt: TGTGCCACCAGCAGGAGCAGGGGCACTGAAGCTTTCTTT
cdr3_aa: CATSRSRGTEAFF

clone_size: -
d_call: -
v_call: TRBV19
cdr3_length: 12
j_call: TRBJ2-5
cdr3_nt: TGTGCCAGTAGTATGAATCGAGAGACCCAGTACTTC
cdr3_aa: CASSMNRETQYF

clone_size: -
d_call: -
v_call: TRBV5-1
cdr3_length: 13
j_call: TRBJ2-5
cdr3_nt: TGCGCCAGCAGCTCGTTGTGGCAAGAGACCCAGTACTTC
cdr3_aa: CASSSLWQETQYF

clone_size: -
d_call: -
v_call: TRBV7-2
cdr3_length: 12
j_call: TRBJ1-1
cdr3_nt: TGTGCCAGCAGCTACGACTCGACAGAAGCTTTCTTT
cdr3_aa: CASSYDSTEAFF

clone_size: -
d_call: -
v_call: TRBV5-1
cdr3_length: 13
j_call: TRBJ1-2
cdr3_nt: TGCGCCAGCAGCTTAACAGGAATCCATGGCTACACCTTC
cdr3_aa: CASSLTGIHGYTF

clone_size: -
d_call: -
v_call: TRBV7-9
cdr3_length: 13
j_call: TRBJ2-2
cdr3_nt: TGTGCCAGCAGTCCCTCCCGAGCCGGGGAGCTGTTTTTT
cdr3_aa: CASSPSRAGELFF

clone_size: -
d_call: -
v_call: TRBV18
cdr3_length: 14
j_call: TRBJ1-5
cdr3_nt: TGTGCCAGCTCACCTGACAGAATCAATCAGCCCCAGCATTTT
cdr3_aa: CASSPDRINQPQHF

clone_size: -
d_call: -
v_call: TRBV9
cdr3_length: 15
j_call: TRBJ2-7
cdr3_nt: TGTGCCAGCAGCCCACAAAGCGGCTTCTCCTACGAGCAGTACTTC
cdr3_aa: CASSPQSGFSYEQYF

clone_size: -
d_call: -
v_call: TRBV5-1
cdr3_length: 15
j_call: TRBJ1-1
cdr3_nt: TGCGCCAGCAGCTTTACAGGCGGATTGGACACTGAAGCTTTCTTT
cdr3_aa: CASSFTGGLDTEAFF

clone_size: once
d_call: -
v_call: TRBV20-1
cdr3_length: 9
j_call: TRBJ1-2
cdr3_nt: TGCAGTGCTAGCCGGGGACCCGTCTTC
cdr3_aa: CSASRGPVF

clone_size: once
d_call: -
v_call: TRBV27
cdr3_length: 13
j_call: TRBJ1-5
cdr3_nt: TGTGCCAGCAGTTGGGGGTTGAATCAGCCCCAGCATTTT
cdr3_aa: CASSWGLNQPQHF

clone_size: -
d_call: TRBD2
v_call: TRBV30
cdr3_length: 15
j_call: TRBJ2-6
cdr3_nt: TGTGCCTGGAGTGTGGGAGGGACTGGGGCCAACGTCCTGACTTTC
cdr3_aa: CAWSVGGTGANVLTF